This entry is about one T cell receptor (beta chain). Its antigen is undetermined. The entry originates in a study of CD8+CD57+ T cells in acquired aplastic anemia. Study in general: Yields of DNA that came from sorted CD4+ and CD8+ cells averaged roughly 3 ug. Whole-study findings and limits: Patients and controls turned out to have 25 to 35 CD8+ CDR3 sequences in common. Significant differences in CD8+ Simpson's diversity were not observed between patients and controls.

The CDR3 totals 19 residues. V was clipped by 3 bases and J by 7 bases; unmatched bases: 19. The germline V gene encodes CDR1 SGHVS and CDR2 FQNEAQ. Genomic DNA provided the template from which TCR beta VDJ and CDR3 profiles were obtained. TCRdb used MiXCR to reprocess the reads, holding one entry per CDR3 protein. The repertoire holds 250,000 to 350,000 distinct CDR3 sequences, with 50% to 70% as singletons. The specimen sequenced was sorted CD4+, CD8+, or CD8+CD57+ T cells (not recorded which) from PBMCs. The clonotype was recovered from a human donor with severe aplastic anemia or a healthy control (not recorded which). The chain combines TRBV7-8 with TRBJ2-5, with 11 bases matching TRBD2. The CDR3 protein is CASSLGLAETSLKEGTQYF. Written as DNA, the CDR3 is TGTGCCAGCAGCTTGGGACTAGCGGAAACATCCCTAAAGGAAGGGACCCAGTACTTC.